These T cell receptor beta chains were read from a single sample in a study of cytomegalovirus exposure and HLA in healthy donors. Profiled with immunoSEQ multiplex PCR; TCRdb holds only in-frame clones, not every one. The table shows approximately 110,000 clones, with roughly 67% occurring only once. The sequenced sample was PBMCs. These receptors all come from a man aged 35 to 55 in good health and CMV-seronegative. The CDR3 runs from the conserved cysteine through the conserved F or W. A D gene is named only where the DNA matches it firmly.

D gene: NA
J gene: TRBJ1-5
V gene: TRBV4-3
CDR3 length: 15
CDR3 protein: CASSQVWGDNQPQHF

D gene: NA
J gene: TRBJ1-3
V gene: TRBV9
CDR3 length: 17
CDR3 protein: CASSPPWGLPEGNTIYF

D gene: NA
J gene: TRBJ2-7
V gene: TRBV10-3
CDR3 length: 14
CDR3 protein: CAISTVPSSHEQYF

D gene: NA
J gene: TRBJ2-5
V gene: TRBV4-3
CDR3 length: 16
CDR3 protein: CASSQDLGQGQETQYF

D gene: TRBD1
J gene: TRBJ2-7
V gene: TRBV7-9
CDR3 length: 13
CDR3 protein: CASSKQGGYEQYF

D gene: NA
J gene: TRBJ2-3
V gene: TRBV30
CDR3 length: 14
CDR3 protein: CAWSELARTDTQYF

D gene: NA
J gene: TRBJ1-5
V gene: TRBV7-2
CDR3 length: 13
CDR3 protein: CASSLGLNQPQHF

D gene: NA
J gene: TRBJ2-7
V gene: TRBV7-9
CDR3 length: 12
CDR3 protein: CASSRVYVEQYF

D gene: TRBD1
J gene: TRBJ1-2
V gene: TRBV2
CDR3 length: 14
CDR3 protein: CARIQQGPNYGYTF

D gene: TRBD1
J gene: TRBJ2-5
V gene: TRBV7-9
CDR3 length: 15
CDR3 protein: CASSFWDRGKETQYF

D gene: NA
J gene: TRBJ1-2
V gene: TRBV5-1
CDR3 length: 13
CDR3 protein: CASSLGDRYGYTF

D gene: TRBD2
J gene: TRBJ2-1
V gene: TRBV19
CDR3 length: 17
CDR3 protein: CASSSDPERGSYNEQFF

D gene: TRBD2
J gene: TRBJ2-7
V gene: TRBV4-2
CDR3 length: 15
CDR3 protein: CASSQEVAGTYEQYF

D gene: NA
J gene: TRBJ1-5
V gene: TRBV19
CDR3 length: 15
CDR3 protein: CASSIRTGQHQPQHF

D gene: TRBD1
J gene: TRBJ1-2
V gene: TRBV28
CDR3 length: 17
CDR3 protein: CASSGGDRGVIDYGYTF

D gene: NA
J gene: TRBJ2-5
V gene: TRBV9
CDR3 length: 14
CDR3 protein: CASSARGQRETQYF

D gene: NA
J gene: TRBJ1-5
V gene: TRBV7-8
CDR3 length: 16
CDR3 protein: CASSPRREQMNQPQHF